Each of the 13 T cell receptor beta chains below was sequenced from the same sample in a study of T cell repertoires in cytomegalovirus infection. The antigens for these receptors are not known. In TCRdb, the reads were re-called with MiXCR into one record per CDR3 protein. The sample yields 140,000 to 150,000 distinct CDR3 sequences, approximately 30% seen once. Specimen: CD8+ T cells from cultured PBMCs, collected from culture after CMV antigen stimulation. The receptors originated from a human donor in good health (CMV status not recorded). Some clones in this sample may be carry-over from other donors' samples.

This clonotype has only a few counts. The chain uses TRBV12-3 or TRBV12-4 and TRBJ2-1; TRBD1 agrees at 8 bases. Losses at the gene ends were 4 bases for V and 8 bases for J; bases not matched to a gene: 10. This CDR3 is 15 amino acids long. CDR3 protein: CASSYDRGVAYEQFF. In DNA, the CDR3 is TGTGCCAGCAGTTATGACAGGGGCGTGGCATATGAGCAGTTCTTC.

This clonotype has a count of ten or more. V gene TRBV7-2 combines with J gene TRBJ1-5; TRBD1 matches 7 bases. Germline trimming cut 1 base from V and 0 bases from J; bases unmatched to any gene: 6. The CDR3 is 17 amino acids. Germline V lookup: CDR1 SGHTA, CDR2 FQGNSA. Written as DNA, the CDR3 is TGTGCCAGCAGCTTAGAGGGGGCCGGAAGTAGCAATCAGCCCCAGCATTTT. Translated, it gives CASSLEGAGSSNQPQHF. Looking up the rest from reference TRBV7-2 and TRBJ1-5 gives the full variable domain: GAGVSQSPSNKVTEKGKDVELRCDPISGHTALYWYRQSLGQGLEFLIYFQGNSAPDKSGLPSDRFSAERTGGSVSTLTIQRTQQEDSAVYLCASSLEGAGSSNQPQHFGDGTRLSIL.

V usage is TRBV19 and J usage is TRBJ1-2; weak D call: TRBD1 (5 bases). Germline V gives CDR1 LNHDA, CDR2 SQIVND (reference sequence). The CDR3 is 16 residues long. The V end lost 1 base, the J end lost 7 bases, and 19 bases lay between the germline ends. CDR3 protein: CASSIALRGQGTGYTF. As DNA, the CDR3 is TGTGCCAGTAGTATAGCCCTCCGAGGCCAGGGTACTGGCTACACCTTC.

The V call is TRBV7-3, the J call TRBJ2-1; D call uncertain. V lost 1 base to trimming and J lost 6 bases, with 7 bases between them. This CDR3 comprises 13 residues. Per the germline V gene, CDR1 is SGHTA and CDR2 is FQGTGA. CDR3 in amino acids: CASSLIGSNEQFF. The CDR3 nucleotides are TGTGCCAGCAGCTTAATAGGCTCCAATGAGCAGTTCTTC. Complete variable domain (other parts from reference TRBV7-3 and TRBJ2-1): GAGVSQTPSNKVTEKGKYVELRCDPISGHTALYWYRQSLGQGPEFLIYFQGTGAADDSGLPNDRFFAVRPEGSVSTLKIQRTERGDSAVYLCASSLIGSNEQFFGPGTRLTVL.

CDR3 DNA: TGCAGTGTTAGTGTGCTCGAAACTGGCGAGCAGTACTTC. This codes for CSVSVLETGEQYF. V gene TRBV20-1 combines with J gene TRBJ2-7; D is unclear. V was cut by 7 bases and J by 6 bases, with 19 bases left in between. Looked up from germline, CDR1 is DFQATT and CDR2 is SNEGSKA (reference sequence). The CDR3 totals 13 residues.

This clonotype has just a few counts. This chain links TRBV4-2 with TRBJ1-5; no definite D call. The germline gives CDR1 LGHNA, CDR2 YNFKEQ. The CDR3 length is 13 residues. Between the trimmed V and J ends, which lost 0 bases and 12 bases, there was a span of 12 bases. The CDR3 nucleotides are TGTGCCAGCAGCCAAGATAGAGAAGACAACCAGCATTTT. Protein: CASSQDREDNQHF.

This clonotype turned up a few times. This chain joins TRBV27 and TRBJ2-5; D unresolved. CDR1 and CDR2 (germline): MNHEY, SMNVEV (reference sequence). V was cut by 2 bases and J by 5 bases, with 18 bases left in between. The CDR3 is 16 residues long. CDR3 protein: CASSLSLEELGETQYF. The DNA of the CDR3 is TGTGCCAGCAGTTTAAGCCTTGAGGAGTTGGGGGAGACCCAGTACTTC.

This chain uses TRBV28 with TRBJ2-7; D remains unclear. CDR3 length: 14 amino acids. Trimming took 4 bases from V and 1 from J, leaving 11 bases between them. CDR1 MDHEN and CDR2 SYDVKM come from the germline V gene. The CDR3 region is CASSSSMGSYEQYF. The CDR3 DNA is TGTGCCAGCAGTTCGAGTATGGGGTCCTACGAGCAGTACTTC.

This clonotype was observed many times. The chain carries TRBV19 and TRBJ2-1, with 10 positions matching TRBD2. Germline loops: CDR1 LNHDA, CDR2 SQIVND (reference sequence). This CDR3 has 19 amino acids. The V and J ends lost 2 bases and 0 bases, in that order; junction bases with no gene match: 10. The CDR3 DNA reads TGTGCCAGTAGTATACGTAGCGGGGGGCATATCGGCTCCTACAATGAGCAGTTCTTC. This sequence encodes CASSIRSGGHIGSYNEQFF.

V gene TRBV7-9 combines with J gene TRBJ2-7, with 10 positions matching TRBD1. The germline CDR1 and CDR2 sequences are SEHNR and FQNEAQ (reference sequence). V shed 1 base, J shed 3 bases, and the junction held 6 bases outside the gene matches. The CDR3 runs to 16 residues. CDR3 coding DNA: TGTGCCAGCAGCTTAGAATTCGGGACAGGGGACTACGAGCAGTACTTC. Amino acid sequence: CASSLEFGTGDYEQYF.

This clonotype was counted a few times. J is TRBJ2-1 and V is TRBV7-6; 9 nucleotides match TRBD2. Germline V CDR1 and CDR2: SGHVS, FNYEAQ. The V segment lost 4 bases and the J segment 8 bases; nucleotides outside the gene matches: 6. The CDR3 loop spans 14 amino acids. In DNA form, the CDR3 reads TGTGCCAGCAGCTGGAGACTAGCGGATGATGAGCAGTTCTTC. It codes for CASSWRLADDEQFF.

In this sample, this clonotype turned up many times. V usage is TRBV7-8 and J usage is TRBJ2-7; perhaps TRBD2 as D (6 bases). This CDR3 has 13 residues. V gave up 1 base and J gave up 5 bases, with 9 bases separating them. CDR1 and CDR2 from the germline V gene are SGHVS and FQNEAQ. This CDR3 reads CASSLGLGDEQYF. CDR3 nucleotide sequence: TGTGCCAGCAGCTTAGGACTAGGGGACGAGCAGTACTTC.

This chain connects TRBV27 to TRBJ2-5; D perhaps matches TRBD2 (6 bases). The V gene's germline CDR1 is MNHEY and CDR2 SMNVEV (reference sequence). With 3 bases removed from V and 7 bases from J, the gap between germline ends came to 12 bases. The CDR3 length is 13 residues. The CDR3 loop reads CASSLARGATQYF. CDR3 nucleotide sequence: TGTGCCAGCAGTTTGGCCCGCGGGGCGACCCAGTACTTC.